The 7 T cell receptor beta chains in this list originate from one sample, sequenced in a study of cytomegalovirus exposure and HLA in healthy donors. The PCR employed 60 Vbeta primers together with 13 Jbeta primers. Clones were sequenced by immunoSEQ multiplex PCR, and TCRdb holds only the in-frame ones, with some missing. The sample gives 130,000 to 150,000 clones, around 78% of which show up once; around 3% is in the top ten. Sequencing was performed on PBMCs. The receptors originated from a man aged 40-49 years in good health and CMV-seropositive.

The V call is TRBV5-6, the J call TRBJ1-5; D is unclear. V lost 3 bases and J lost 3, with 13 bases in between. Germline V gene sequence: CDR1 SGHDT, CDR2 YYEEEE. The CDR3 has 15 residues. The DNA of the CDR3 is TGTGCCAGCAGCTCTGCCCCAGGCTTCAATCAGCCCCAGCATTTT. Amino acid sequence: CASSSAPGFNQPQHF.

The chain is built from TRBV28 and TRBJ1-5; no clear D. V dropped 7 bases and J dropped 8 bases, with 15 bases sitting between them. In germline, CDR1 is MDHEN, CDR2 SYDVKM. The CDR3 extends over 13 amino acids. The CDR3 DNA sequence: TGTGCCAGCACCCGTACCGTCGGGGAGCCCCAGCATTTT. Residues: CASTRTVGEPQHF.

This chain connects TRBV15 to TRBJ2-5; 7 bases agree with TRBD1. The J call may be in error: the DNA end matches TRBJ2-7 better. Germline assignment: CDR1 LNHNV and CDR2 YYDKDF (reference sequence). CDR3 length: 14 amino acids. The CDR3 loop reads CATKRGGSSYEQYF. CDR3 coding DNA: TGTGCCACCAAAAGAGGGGGCAGCTCCTACGAGCAGTACTTC.

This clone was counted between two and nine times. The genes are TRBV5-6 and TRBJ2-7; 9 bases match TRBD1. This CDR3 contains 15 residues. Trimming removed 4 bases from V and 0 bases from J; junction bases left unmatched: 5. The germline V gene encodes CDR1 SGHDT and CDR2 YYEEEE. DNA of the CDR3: TGTGCCAGCAGCCCCGACAGGGGGTACTCCTACGAGCAGTACTTC. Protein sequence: CASSPDRGYSYEQYF. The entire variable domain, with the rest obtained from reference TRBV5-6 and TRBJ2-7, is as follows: DAGVTQSPTHLIKTRGQQVTLRCSPKSGHDTVSWYQQALGQGPQFIFQYYEEEERQRGNFPDRFSGHQFPNYSSELNVNALLLGDSALYLCASSPDRGYSYEQYFGPGTRLTVT.

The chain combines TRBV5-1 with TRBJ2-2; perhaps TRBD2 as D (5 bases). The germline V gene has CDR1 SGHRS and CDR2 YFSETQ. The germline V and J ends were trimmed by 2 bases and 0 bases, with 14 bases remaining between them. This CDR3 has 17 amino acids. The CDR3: CASSFKGGGPNTGELFF. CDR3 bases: TGCGCCAGCAGCTTTAAGGGTGGAGGTCCGAACACCGGGGAGCTGTTTTTT.

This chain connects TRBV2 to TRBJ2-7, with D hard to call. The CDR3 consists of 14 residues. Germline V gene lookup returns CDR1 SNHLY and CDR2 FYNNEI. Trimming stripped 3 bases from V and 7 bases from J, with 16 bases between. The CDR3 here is CASSESQAFKEQYF. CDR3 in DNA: TGTGCCAGCAGTGAGAGTCAGGCTTTCAAGGAGCAGTACTTC.

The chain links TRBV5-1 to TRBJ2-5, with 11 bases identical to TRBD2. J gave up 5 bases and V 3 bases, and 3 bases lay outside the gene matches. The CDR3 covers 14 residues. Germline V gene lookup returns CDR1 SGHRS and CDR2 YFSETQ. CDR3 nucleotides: TGCGCCAGCAGCTCGACTAGCGGGATTGAGACCCAGTACTTC. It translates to CASSSTSGIETQYF.